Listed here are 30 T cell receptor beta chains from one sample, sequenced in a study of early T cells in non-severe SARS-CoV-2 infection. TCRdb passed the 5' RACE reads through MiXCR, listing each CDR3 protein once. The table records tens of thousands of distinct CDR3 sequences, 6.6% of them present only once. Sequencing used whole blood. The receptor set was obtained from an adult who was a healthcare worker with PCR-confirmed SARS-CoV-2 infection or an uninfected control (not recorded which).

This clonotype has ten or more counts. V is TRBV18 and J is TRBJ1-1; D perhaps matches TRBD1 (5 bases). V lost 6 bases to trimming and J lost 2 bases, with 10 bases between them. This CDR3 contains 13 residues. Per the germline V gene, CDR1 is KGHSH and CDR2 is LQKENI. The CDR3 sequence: CASSPGTNTEAFF. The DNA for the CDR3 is TGTGCCAGCTCCCCAGGGACTAACACTGAAGCTTTCTTT.

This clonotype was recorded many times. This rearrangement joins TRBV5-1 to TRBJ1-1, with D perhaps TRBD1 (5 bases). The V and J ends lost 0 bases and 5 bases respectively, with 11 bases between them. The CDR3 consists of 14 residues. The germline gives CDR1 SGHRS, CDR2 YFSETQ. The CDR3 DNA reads TGCGCCAGCAGCTTGGGACAGCCCAAAACTGAAGCTTTCTTT. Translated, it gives CASSLGQPKTEAFF.

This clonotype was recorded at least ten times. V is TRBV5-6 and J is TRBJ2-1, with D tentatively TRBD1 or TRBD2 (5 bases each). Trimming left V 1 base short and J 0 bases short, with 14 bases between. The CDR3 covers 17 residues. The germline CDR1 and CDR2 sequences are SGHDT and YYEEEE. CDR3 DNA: TGTGCCAGCAGCTTGTCGGGACCCCTAAGCTCCTACAATGAGCAGTTCTTC. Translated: CASSLSGPLSSYNEQFF.

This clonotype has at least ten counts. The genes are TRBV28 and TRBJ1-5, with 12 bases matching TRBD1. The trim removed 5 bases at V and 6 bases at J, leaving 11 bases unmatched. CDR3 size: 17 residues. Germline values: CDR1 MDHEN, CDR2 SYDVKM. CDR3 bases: TGTGCCAGCAGTCGCGGGACAGGGGGCGTTGATAGTCAGCCCCAGCATTTT. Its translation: CASSRGTGGVDSQPQHF.

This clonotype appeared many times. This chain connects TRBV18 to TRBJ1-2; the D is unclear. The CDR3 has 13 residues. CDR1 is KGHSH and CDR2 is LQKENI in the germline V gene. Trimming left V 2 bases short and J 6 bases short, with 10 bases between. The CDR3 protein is CASSPEEEDGYTF. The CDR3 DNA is TGTGCCAGCTCACCAGAGGAAGAGGATGGCTACACCTTC.

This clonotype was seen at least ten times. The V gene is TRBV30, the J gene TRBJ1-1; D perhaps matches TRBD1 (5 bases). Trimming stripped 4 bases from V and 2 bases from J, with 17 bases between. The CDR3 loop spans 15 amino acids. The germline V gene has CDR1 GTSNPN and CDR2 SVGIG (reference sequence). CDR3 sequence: CAWNRMGQGNTEAFF. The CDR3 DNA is TGTGCCTGGAACAGAATGGGGCAGGGAAACACTGAAGCTTTCTTT. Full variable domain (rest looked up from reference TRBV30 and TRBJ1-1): SQTIHQWPATLVQPVGSPLSLECTVEGTSNPNLYWYRQAAGRGLQLLFYSVGIGQISSEVPQNLSASRPQDRQFILSSKKLLLSDSGFYLCAWNRMGQGNTEAFFGQGTRLTVV.

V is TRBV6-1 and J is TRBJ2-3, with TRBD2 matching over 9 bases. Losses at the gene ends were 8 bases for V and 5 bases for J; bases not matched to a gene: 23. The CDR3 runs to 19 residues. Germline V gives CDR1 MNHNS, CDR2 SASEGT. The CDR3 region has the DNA TGTGCCAGCTCTCTGTACGTGGTAGCGGGAGCCCAGGCCAGAGATACGCAGTATTTT. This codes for CASSLYVVAGAQARDTQYF.

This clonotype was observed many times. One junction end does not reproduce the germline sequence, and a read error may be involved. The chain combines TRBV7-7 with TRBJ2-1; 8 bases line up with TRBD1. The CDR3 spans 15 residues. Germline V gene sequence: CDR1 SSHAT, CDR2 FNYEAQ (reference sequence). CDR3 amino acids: CASSLGGQGAYEQFF. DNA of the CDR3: TGTGCTAGCAGCTTAGGAGGCCAGGGGGCCTATGAGCAGTTCTTC.

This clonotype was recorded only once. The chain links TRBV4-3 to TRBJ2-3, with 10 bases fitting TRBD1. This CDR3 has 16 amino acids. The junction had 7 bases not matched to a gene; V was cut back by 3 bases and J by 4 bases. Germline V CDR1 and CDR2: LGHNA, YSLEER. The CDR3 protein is CASSHSSGTGADTQYF. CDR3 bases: TGCGCCAGCAGCCACTCATCCGGGACAGGGGCAGATACGCAGTATTTT.

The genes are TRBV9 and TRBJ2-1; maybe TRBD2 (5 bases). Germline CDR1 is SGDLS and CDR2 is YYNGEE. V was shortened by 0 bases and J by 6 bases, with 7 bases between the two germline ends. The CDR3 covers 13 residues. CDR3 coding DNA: TGTGCCAGCAGCGTAGTGGCGGGCAATGAGCAGTTCTTC. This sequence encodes CASSVVAGNEQFF.

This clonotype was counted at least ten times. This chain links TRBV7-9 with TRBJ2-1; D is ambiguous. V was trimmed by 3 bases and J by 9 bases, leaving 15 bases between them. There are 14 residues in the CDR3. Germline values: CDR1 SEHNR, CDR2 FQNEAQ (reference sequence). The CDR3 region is CASSFLVRAGEQFF. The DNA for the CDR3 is TGTGCCAGCAGCTTTCTCGTTAGGGCTGGTGAGCAGTTCTTC.

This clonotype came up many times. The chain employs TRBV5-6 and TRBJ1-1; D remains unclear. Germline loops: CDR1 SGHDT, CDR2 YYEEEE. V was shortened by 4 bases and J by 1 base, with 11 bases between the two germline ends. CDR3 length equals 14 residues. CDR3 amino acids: CASSRTTANTEAFF. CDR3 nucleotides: TGTGCCAGCAGCCGGACGACTGCGAACACTGAAGCTTTCTTT. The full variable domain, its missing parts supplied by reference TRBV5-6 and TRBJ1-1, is DAGVTQSPTHLIKTRGQQVTLRCSPKSGHDTVSWYQQALGQGPQFIFQYYEEEERQRGNFPDRFSGHQFPNYSSELNVNALLLGDSALYLCASSRTTANTEAFFGQGTRLTVV.

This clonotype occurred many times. CDR3 DNA sequence: TGTGCCAGCAGCGCACGACAGGGGGGAAATTTGGTGAACACTGAAGCTTTCTTT. Its translation: CASSARQGGNLVNTEAFF. The chain combines TRBV7-9 with TRBJ1-1; 9 nucleotides align to TRBD1. In germline, CDR1 is SEHNR, CDR2 FQNEAQ (reference sequence). The V and J ends lost 5 bases and 0 bases, in that order; junction bases with no gene match: 13. This CDR3 region has 18 residues.

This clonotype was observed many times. The CDR3 spells CASSLAVTGVNTEAFF. CDR3 in DNA: TGTGCCAGCAGCTTAGCAGTTACAGGAGTGAACACTGAAGCTTTCTTT. The rearrangement uses TRBV7-2 and TRBJ1-1; possible D gene TRBD1, 5 bases. V gave up 0 bases and J gave up 0 bases, with 11 bases separating them. The CDR3 is 16 amino acids. CDR1 and CDR2 (germline): SGHTA, FQGNSA.

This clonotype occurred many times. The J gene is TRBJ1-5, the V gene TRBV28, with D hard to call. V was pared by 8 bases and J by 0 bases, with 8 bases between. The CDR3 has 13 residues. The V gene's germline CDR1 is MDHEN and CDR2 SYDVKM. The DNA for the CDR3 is TGTGCCAGCGGCCTTGATAGCAATCAGCCCCAGCATTTT. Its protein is CASGLDSNQPQHF.

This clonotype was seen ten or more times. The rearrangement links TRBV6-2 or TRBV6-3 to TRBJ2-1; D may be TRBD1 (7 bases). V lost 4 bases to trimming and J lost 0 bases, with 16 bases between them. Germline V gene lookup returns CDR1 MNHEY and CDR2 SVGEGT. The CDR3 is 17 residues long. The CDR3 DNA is TGTGCCAGCAGTTCCCGGACAGGAGGGAGCTCCTACAATGAGCAGTTCTTC. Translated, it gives CASSSRTGGSSYNEQFF.

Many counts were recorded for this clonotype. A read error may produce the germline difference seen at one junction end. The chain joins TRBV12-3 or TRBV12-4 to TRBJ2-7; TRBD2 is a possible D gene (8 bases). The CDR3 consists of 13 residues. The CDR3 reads CASSFSREGARRF. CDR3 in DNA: TGTGCCAGCAGTTTCTCCCGGGAGGGGGCGCGGCGCTTC.

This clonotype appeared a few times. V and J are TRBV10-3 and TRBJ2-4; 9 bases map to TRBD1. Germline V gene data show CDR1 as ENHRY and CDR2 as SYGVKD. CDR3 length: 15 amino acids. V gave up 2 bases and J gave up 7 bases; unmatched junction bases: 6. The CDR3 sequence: CAISERTGDINIQYF. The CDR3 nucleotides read TGTGCCATCAGTGAGCGGACAGGGGATATCAACATTCAGTACTTC.

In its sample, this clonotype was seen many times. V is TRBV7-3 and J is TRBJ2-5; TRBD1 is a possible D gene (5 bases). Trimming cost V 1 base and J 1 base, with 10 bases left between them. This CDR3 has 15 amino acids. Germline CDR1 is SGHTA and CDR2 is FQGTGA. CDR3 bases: TGTGCCAGCAGCTTAATGGGGCAGGTCCAAGAGACCCAGTACTTC. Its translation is CASSLMGQVQETQYF.

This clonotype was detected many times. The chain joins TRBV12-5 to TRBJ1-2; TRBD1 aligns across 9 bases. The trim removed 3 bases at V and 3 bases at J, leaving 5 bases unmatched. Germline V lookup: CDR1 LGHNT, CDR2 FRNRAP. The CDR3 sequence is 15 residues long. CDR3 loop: CASGLTGGYDYGYTF. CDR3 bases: TGTGCTAGTGGTTTAACAGGGGGCTATGACTATGGCTACACCTTC. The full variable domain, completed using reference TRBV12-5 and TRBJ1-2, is DARVTQTPRHKVTEMGQEVTMRCQPILGHNTVFWYRQTMMQGLELLAYFRNRAPLDDSGMPKDRFSAEMPDATLATLKIQPSEPRDSAVYFCASGLTGGYDYGYTFGSGTRLTVV.

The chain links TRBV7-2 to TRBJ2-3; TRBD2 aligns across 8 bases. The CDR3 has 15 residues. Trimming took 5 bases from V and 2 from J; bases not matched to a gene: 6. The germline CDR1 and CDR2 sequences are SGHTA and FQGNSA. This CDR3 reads CASSRSSGDTDTQYF. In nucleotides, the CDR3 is TGTGCCAGCAGCCGGAGTAGCGGGGACACAGATACGCAGTATTTT.

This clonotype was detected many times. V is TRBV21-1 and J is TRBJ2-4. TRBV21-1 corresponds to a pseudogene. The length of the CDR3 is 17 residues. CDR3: CASPKRAVIVAKNIQYF. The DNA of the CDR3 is TGTGCCAGTCCGAAGAGAGCCGTTATTGTGGCCAAAAACATTCAGTACTTC.

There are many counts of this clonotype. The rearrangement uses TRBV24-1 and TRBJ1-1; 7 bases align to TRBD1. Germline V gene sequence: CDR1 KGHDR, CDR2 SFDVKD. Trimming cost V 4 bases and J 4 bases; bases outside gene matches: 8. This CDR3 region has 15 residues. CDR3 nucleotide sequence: TGTGCCACCAGTGAATCCAGGGGGAGCATCACTGAAGCTTTCTTT. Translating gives CATSESRGSITEAFF.

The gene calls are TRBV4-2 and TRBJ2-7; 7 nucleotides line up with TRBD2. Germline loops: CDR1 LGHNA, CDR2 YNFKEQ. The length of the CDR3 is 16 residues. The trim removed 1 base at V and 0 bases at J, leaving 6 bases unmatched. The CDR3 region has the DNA TGTGCCAGCAGCCAAGTAACGGCGGGGGACTCCTACGAGCAGTACTTC. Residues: CASSQVTAGDSYEQYF.

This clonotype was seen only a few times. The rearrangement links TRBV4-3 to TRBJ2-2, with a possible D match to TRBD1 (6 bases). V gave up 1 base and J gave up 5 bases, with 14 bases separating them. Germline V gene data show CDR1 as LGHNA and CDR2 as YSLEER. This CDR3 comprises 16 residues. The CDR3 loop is CASSQGSDRLTGELFF. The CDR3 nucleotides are TGCGCCAGCAGCCAAGGATCCGACAGGCTGACCGGGGAGCTGTTTTTT.

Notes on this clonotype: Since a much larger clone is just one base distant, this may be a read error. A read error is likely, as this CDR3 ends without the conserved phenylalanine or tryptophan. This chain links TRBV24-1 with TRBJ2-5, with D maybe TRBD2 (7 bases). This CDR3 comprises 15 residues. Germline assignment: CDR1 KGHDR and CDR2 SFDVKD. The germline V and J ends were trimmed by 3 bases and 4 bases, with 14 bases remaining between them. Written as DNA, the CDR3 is TGTGCCACCAGTGATCCTAGGGGGGGCAGAGAGACCCAGTACCTC. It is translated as CATSDPRGGRETQYL.

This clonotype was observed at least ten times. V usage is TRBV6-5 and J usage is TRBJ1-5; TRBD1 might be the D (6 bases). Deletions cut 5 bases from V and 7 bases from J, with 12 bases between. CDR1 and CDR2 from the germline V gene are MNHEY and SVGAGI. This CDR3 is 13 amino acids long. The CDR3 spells CASSRPGGQPQHF. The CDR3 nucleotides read TGTGCCAGCAGTCGGCCGGGGGGCCAGCCCCAGCATTTT.

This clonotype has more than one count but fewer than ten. The CDR3 loop is CASRPNMGTGELFF. The CDR3 coding sequence is TGTGCCAGTAGACCTAACATGGGGACCGGGGAGCTGTTTTTT. The chain couples TRBV19 to TRBJ2-2; D not resolved. CDR3 length equals 14 residues. V lost 6 bases to trimming and J lost 5 bases, with 13 bases between them. The germline gives CDR1 LNHDA, CDR2 SQIVND (reference sequence).

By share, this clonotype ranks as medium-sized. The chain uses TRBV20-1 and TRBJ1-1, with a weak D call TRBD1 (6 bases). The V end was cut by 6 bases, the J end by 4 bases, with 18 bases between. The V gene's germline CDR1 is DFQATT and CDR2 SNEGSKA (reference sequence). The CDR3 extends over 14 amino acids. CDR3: CSAPTGRGVTEAFF. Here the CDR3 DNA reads TGCAGTGCCCCTACTGGCAGGGGAGTCACTGAAGCTTTCTTT.

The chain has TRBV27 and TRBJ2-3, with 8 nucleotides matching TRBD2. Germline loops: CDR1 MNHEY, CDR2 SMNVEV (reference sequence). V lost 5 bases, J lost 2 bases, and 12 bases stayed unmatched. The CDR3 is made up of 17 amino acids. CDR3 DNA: TGTGCCAGCAGTCCTGGGACTAGGGCTGGGGACACAGATACGCAGTATTTT. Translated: CASSPGTRAGDTDTQYF.